This TCR beta chain was captured in a study of T cell repertoires in cytomegalovirus infection. Study at large: Well-studied HLA-B-restricted epitopes and recently identified HLA-C-restricted epitopes of CMV were both used in the study. Signatures in public TCR beta sequences pointed to both CMV infection and matching HLA type.

TCRdb re-called the reads with MiXCR, one entry per CDR3 protein. In the table there are approximately 270,000 distinct CDR3 sequences, less than 25% of which are singletons. This clonotype occurred many times. What it binds is unknown. V trimming: 6 bases; J trimming: 1 base; junction bases outside the gene matches: 10. Germline V gene data show CDR1 as SGHTA and CDR2 as FQGNSA. The CDR3 is made up of 16 amino acids. General observations from the study: Public TCR beta family frequency separated CMV-and-HLA carriers, including in an independent cohort.

The chain combines TRBV7-2 with TRBJ2-3, with TRBD2 matching 7 bases. This clonotype was obtained from a human donor in good health (CMV status not recorded). Some clones in this sample may be carry-over from other donors' samples. Specimen: cultured PBMCs, collected from culture after CMV antigen stimulation. The CDR3 loop reads CASSRGTTVGTDTQYF. CDR3 sequence (DNA): TGTGCCAGCAGTCGAGGGACTACTGTAGGCACAGATACGCAGTATTTT.